This T cell receptor (beta chain) was found in a study of identifying expanded T cells in peripheral blood. Whole-study results and caveats: Over approximately two and four weeks, about 15 and 19 clones changed, versus approximately 1.1 between replicates. Variance in clone template counts between approximately 2-week samples significantly increased with total template count across all healthy donors.

No infections or other immune events were documented during collection. TCRdb's table, derived via immunoSEQ multiplex PCR, lists solely in-frame clones and lacks some. Of over 65,000 clones listed, 70% to 90% are singletons. In regard to this clone: Its cognate antigen is unknown.

The sample taken for sequencing was blood. The receptor comes from a person between 18 and 75 years old in good health.

CDR3 nucleotides: TGTGCCAGCAGTGAAGCCGGACGGAAGACCGGGGAGCTGTTTTTT. Translating it yields CASSEAGRKTGELFF. The chain employs TRBV2 and TRBJ2-2; D remains ambiguous. CDR1 is SNHLY and CDR2 is FYNNEI in the germline V gene. The V end was cut by 0 bases, the J end by 5 bases, with 10 bases between. The CDR3 consists of 15 residues.